Listed below are T cell receptor beta chains from one sample, sequenced in a study of T cells after yellow fever vaccination. TCRdb re-called the 5' RACE reads with MiXCR, one entry per CDR3 protein. The sample contains more than 350,000 distinct CDR3 sequences, roughly 12% of which appear only once. Source: PBMCs, taken on the day of the first yellow fever vaccination. These TCRs come from a man aged 18 to 29 who received the YFV17D yellow fever vaccine. Each CDR3 is given with its conserved first and last residue. A D gene is named only where the DNA matches it firmly.

TRBV24-1	16	TRBD2	TRBJ2-2	CATSDSSGGDTGELFF
TRBV20-1	15	TRBD2	TRBJ2-3	CSASQTSGVGDTQYF
TRBV24-1	13	NA	TRBJ2-3	CATKQANEDTQYF
TRBV6-4	13	NA	TRBJ2-3	CASSRESTDTQYF
TRBV4-1	18	NA	TRBJ2-2	CASSRILGGTANTGELFF
TRBV20-1	12	NA	TRBJ1-2	CSARVGGEVYTF
TRBV30	12	NA	TRBJ2-7	CAWSTLSYEQYF
TRBV10-3	14	NA	TRBJ2-2	CAVNRDANTGELFF
TRBV6-1	17	TRBD2	TRBJ2-1	CASSTTRGGGRYNEQFF
TRBV20-1	12	NA	TRBJ1-1	CSASPSGSEAFF
TRBV6-5	14	TRBD1	TRBJ2-7	CASSYSGQGYEQYF
TRBV19	13	TRBD1	TRBJ2-5	CASSTQGAETQYF
TRBV7-9	14	TRBD2	TRBJ2-5	CASSPSGGSETQYF
TRBV10-3	14	NA	TRBJ2-1	CAISSGPLLDEQFF
TRBV7-9	16	NA	TRBJ1-3	CASSLDYRKSGNTIYF
TRBV28	17	TRBD1	TRBJ2-6	CASSLEGASSGANVLTF
TRBV5-1	15	NA	TRBJ1-1	CASSLAGEGSTEAFF
TRBV24-1	13	NA	TRBJ2-3	CATSDPVRDTQYF
TRBV11-3	14	NA	TRBJ2-3	CASSLDGETDTQYF
TRBV29-1	12	NA	TRBJ2-2	CSVGGMTGELFF
TRBV27	18	NA	TRBJ1-2	CASSLDTPGKHFNYGYTF
TRBV5-1	14	NA	TRBJ2-3	CASSLVPSTDTQYF
TRBV12-5	12	NA	TRBJ1-1	CASGSQDTEAFF
TRBV5-1	14	NA	TRBJ2-5	CASSLVPGQETQYF
TRBV2	12	NA	TRBJ2-5	CASAGNQETQYF
TRBV12-3/TRBV12-4	15	NA	TRBJ2-4	CASSLASRAKDIQYF
TRBV20-1	13	NA	TRBJ1-5	CSATTWGSQPQHF
TRBV27	18	NA	TRBJ2-2	CASSMAPRGPENTGELFF
TRBV5-1	14	NA	TRBJ1-5	CASSLGGAGQPQHF
TRBV6-2/TRBV6-3	12	NA	TRBJ1-1	CASSPQGDEAFF
TRBV11-1	17	TRBD2	TRBJ2-1	CASSLWGRAGVYNEQFF
TRBV7-9	13	TRBD1	TRBJ1-1	CASSIRGHTEAFF
TRBV15	14	NA	TRBJ1-4	CATRDHQQNEKLFF
TRBV7-2	16	NA	TRBJ1-5	CASSLVGGNTNQPQHF
TRBV21-1	15	NA	TRBJ2-5	CASSKWARGRETQYF
TRBV7-6	18	TRBD1	TRBJ2-1	CASSLLIQGQGSYNKQFF
TRBV27	17	NA	TRBJ1-3	CASSLVLGRGFGNTIYF
TRBV7-3	13	NA	TRBJ1-2	CASSLTAGSGYTF
TRBV7-3	16	NA	TRBJ2-1	CASSLLGTPGGDEQFF
TRBV6-1	13	NA	TRBJ1-5	CASRGGYGQPQHF
TRBV7-2	15	NA	TRBJ2-3	CASSPQQGGTDTQYF
TRBV6-2/TRBV6-3	21	TRBD1	TRBJ2-6	CASSYSKSGQVPFSGANVLTF